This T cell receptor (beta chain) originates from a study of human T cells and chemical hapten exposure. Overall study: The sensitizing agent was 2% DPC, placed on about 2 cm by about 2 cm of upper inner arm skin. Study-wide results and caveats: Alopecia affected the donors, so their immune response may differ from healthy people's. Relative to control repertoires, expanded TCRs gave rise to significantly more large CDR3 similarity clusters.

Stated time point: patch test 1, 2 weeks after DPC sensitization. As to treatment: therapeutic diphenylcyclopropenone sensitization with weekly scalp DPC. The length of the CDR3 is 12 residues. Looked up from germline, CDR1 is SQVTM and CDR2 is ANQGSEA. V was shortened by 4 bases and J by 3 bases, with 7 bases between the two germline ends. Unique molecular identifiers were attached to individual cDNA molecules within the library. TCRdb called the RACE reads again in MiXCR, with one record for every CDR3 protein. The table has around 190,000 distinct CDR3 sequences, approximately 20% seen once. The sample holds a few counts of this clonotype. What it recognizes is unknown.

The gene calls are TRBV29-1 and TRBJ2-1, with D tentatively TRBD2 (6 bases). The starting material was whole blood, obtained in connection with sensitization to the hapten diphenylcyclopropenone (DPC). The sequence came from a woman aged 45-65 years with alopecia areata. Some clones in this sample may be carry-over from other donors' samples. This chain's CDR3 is CSVAGVYNEQFF. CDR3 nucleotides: TGCAGCGTTGCGGGAGTCTACAATGAGCAGTTCTTC.